Presented here are 17 T cell receptor beta chains from one specimen sequenced in a study of blood T cell repertoires in COVID-19. The assay was immunoSEQ multiplex PCR, and TCRdb's table has in-frame clones only and misses some. Of 95,000 to 150,000 clones detected, about 87% appear once; the ten largest clones hold around 2.1%. Sequenced material: peripheral blood. Source of these receptors: a woman aged 50 to 60 with acute or convalescent COVID-19.

V and J are TRBV30 and TRBJ1-6; D uncertain. Deletions cut 8 bases from V and 7 bases from J, with 6 bases between. Germline lookup yields CDR1 GTSNPN and CDR2 SVGIG (reference sequence). The CDR3 totals 10 residues. The CDR3 bases are TGTGCCGGAGGGAATTCACCCCTCCACTTT. Residues: CAGGNSPLHF.

The V and J genes are TRBV15 and TRBJ2-5, with 8 nucleotides matching TRBD1. V shed 1 base, J shed 5 bases, and the junction held 15 bases outside the gene matches. This CDR3 has 18 amino acids. Germline V lookup: CDR1 LNHNV, CDR2 YYDKDF (reference sequence). CDR3 sequence: CATSRGGTGRGNIETQYF. The CDR3 bases are TGTGCCACCAGCAGAGGGGGGACAGGTCGGGGTAATATTGAGACCCAGTACTTC.

The chain employs TRBV19 and TRBJ2-1, with 9 bases aligning to TRBD2. This CDR3 spans 17 amino acids. J lost 7 bases, V lost 6 bases, and 16 bases had no gene match. CDR1 is LNHDA and CDR2 is SQIVND in the germline V gene (reference sequence). The CDR3 nucleotides read TGTGCCAGTAGCCTCCCCTCATTAGCGGGAGTATGGAATGAGCAGTTCTTC. This codes for CASSLPSLAGVWNEQFF.

This sequence joins TRBV9 and TRBJ1-2; 9 bases agree with TRBD1. Germline trimming cut 0 bases from V and 6 bases from J; bases unmatched to any gene: 6. The CDR3 sequence is 15 residues long. CDR1 is SGDLS and CDR2 is YYNGEE in the germline V gene. The CDR3 is CASSVEGQGWNGYTF. The CDR3 DNA is TGTGCCAGCAGCGTAGAGGGACAGGGCTGGAATGGCTACACCTTC.

This chain uses TRBV9 with TRBJ2-2, with D possibly being TRBD1 (6 bases). V was clipped by 4 bases and J by 6 bases, with 19 bases between them. CDR3 length: 16 residues. Looked up from germline, CDR1 is SGDLS and CDR2 is YYNGEE. The CDR3 is CASSPSLIQGPGELFF. The CDR3 bases are TGTGCCAGCAGCCCAAGCCTAATACAGGGCCCCGGGGAGCTGTTTTTT.

The gene calls are TRBV5-6 and TRBJ1-1; 7 nucleotides match TRBD1. The CDR3 is 14 amino acids. The V gene end was trimmed by 2 bases and the J gene end by 1 base; junction bases not matched to a gene: 2. The V gene's germline CDR1 is SGHDT and CDR2 YYEEEE. CDR3 loop: CASSLQGTNTEAFF. The CDR3 DNA is TGTGCCAGCAGCTTACAGGGGACGAACACTGAAGCTTTCTTT.

J is TRBJ2-7 and V is TRBV30; 9 bases map to TRBD1. The CDR3 has 14 amino acids. The J segment lost 2 bases and the V segment lost 2 bases, leaving 4 bases of the junction unmatched. The V gene's germline CDR1 is GTSNPN and CDR2 SVGIG (reference sequence). The CDR3 DNA follows: TGTGCCTGGAGTAAAGGGACAGGGACCTACGAGCAGTACTTC. It encodes CAWSKGTGTYEQYF.

V usage is TRBV19 and J usage is TRBJ1-6; D is ambiguous. CDR1 is LNHDA and CDR2 is SQIVND in the germline V gene (reference sequence). Deletions cut 5 bases from V and 7 bases from J, with 18 bases between. The CDR3 extends over 16 amino acids. CDR3 in DNA: TGTGCCAGTAGTCTCCTTTCGGGGTTGGGAAATTCACCCCTCCACTTT. It translates to CASSLLSGLGNSPLHF.

The rearrangement joins TRBV7-8 to TRBJ2-1, with 8 bases lining up with TRBD2. The ends lost 3 bases at V and 5 bases at J; junction bases unmatched: 12. CDR3 length: 17 residues. The germline CDR1 and CDR2 sequences are SGHVS and FQNEAQ. The CDR3 spells CASSFKVRTSGNNEQFF. The CDR3 bases are TGTGCCAGCAGCTTCAAAGTGAGAACTAGCGGTAACAATGAGCAGTTCTTC.

This chain connects TRBV3-1 (or the pseudogene TRBV3-2) to TRBJ1-3; D is uncertain. Germline CDR1 is LGHDT and CDR2 is YNNKEL (reference sequence). The CDR3 loop spans 15 amino acids. V lost 1 base and J lost 3, with 10 bases in between. The CDR3 region has the DNA TGTGCCAGCAGCCAAGCGGGAGGAGGTGGAAACACCATATATTTT. Its protein product is CASSQAGGGGNTIYF.

The V and J genes are TRBV4-3 and TRBJ1-6; D unresolved. Germline assignment: CDR1 LGHNA and CDR2 YSLEER. With 2 bases removed from V and 7 bases from J, the gap between germline ends came to 12 bases. The CDR3 covers 15 residues. Written as DNA, the CDR3 is TGCGCCAGCAGCCAACAGGATACCAACAATTCACCCCTCCACTTT. Amino acids: CASSQQDTNNSPLHF.

The rearrangement uses TRBV6-5 and TRBJ1-2; tentatively, D is TRBD1 (6 bases). Trimming pared 0 bases from V and 4 bases from J, leaving 12 bases between. This CDR3 contains 15 residues. Per germline, CDR1 MNHEY and CDR2 SVGAGI. In nucleotides, the CDR3 is TGTGCCAGCAGTTACTCGCGAGTCAGGGGCTATGGCTACACCTTC. It is translated as CASSYSRVRGYGYTF.

The V gene is TRBV6-5, the J gene TRBJ2-1; possible D gene TRBD2, 6 bases. Trimming pared 8 bases from V and 3 bases from J, leaving 14 bases between. CDR1 and CDR2 (germline): MNHEY, SVGAGI. This CDR3 region has 14 residues. CDR3 bases: TGTGCCAGCTGGGCCAGCGGGTTCTACAATGAGCAGTTCTTC. It translates to CASWASGFYNEQFF.

The chain uses TRBV19 and TRBJ1-1; D gene ambiguous. CDR3 length equals 14 residues. Trimming took 4 bases from V and 1 from J, leaving 10 bases between them. CDR1 is LNHDA and CDR2 is SQIVND in the germline V gene (reference sequence). CDR3 in amino acids: CASSRWGGNTEAFF. CDR3 nucleotide sequence: TGTGCCAGTAGTAGATGGGGAGGGAACACTGAAGCTTTCTTT.

The rearrangement joins TRBV19 to TRBJ2-1; D unresolved. The CDR3 is 13 residues long. V was pared by 7 bases and J by 3 bases, with 10 bases between. In germline, CDR1 is LNHDA, CDR2 SQIVND (reference sequence). The CDR3 DNA follows: TGTGCCAGTAACCACAGATACTACAATGAGCAGTTCTTC. Translating gives CASNHRYYNEQFF.

The chain is built from TRBV5-1 and TRBJ2-3, with 11 nucleotides matching TRBD2. CDR3 length: 16 amino acids. J lost 2 bases, V lost 4 bases, and 6 bases had no gene match. The germline gives CDR1 SGHRS, CDR2 YFSETQ. DNA of the CDR3: TGCGCCAGCAGCCATTCTAGCGGGGGGATCACAGATACGCAGTATTTT. Translation gives CASSHSSGGITDTQYF.

This clone was seen a few times. This chain links TRBV19 with TRBJ1-1; TRBD1 aligns across 7 bases. The CDR3 covers 13 residues. The germline V gene encodes CDR1 LNHDA and CDR2 SQIVND (reference sequence). V was pared by 5 bases and J by 4 bases, with 4 bases of the junction left unmatched. CDR3 region: CASSGQEGTEAFF. The CDR3 DNA sequence: TGTGCCAGTAGTGGACAGGAGGGCACTGAAGCTTTCTTT.